Detailed here is one TCR beta chain. Its target is unknown. This CDR3 comprises 14 residues. V shed 5 bases, J shed 3 bases, and the junction held 6 bases outside the gene matches. The record originates from a study of CD8+CD57+ T cells in acquired aplastic anemia. Across the study: Sorted CD4+ and CD8+ cells gave an average of 3.2 ug of DNA. CD4+ cell libraries from healthy donors averaged approximately 9.8 million reads. Study findings and constraints: The number of CD8+ CDR3 sequences shared by patients and controls was around 30. Patients did not significantly differ from controls in CD8+ Simpson's diversity.

The TCR beta profiling, which covered VDJ combination and CDR3 sequence, was carried out using genomic DNA as the template. TCRdb reprocessed the reads with MiXCR, giving one entry per CDR3 protein. The data show some 150,000 distinct CDR3 sequences, around two fifths seen once. The chain employs TRBV12-3 or TRBV12-4 and TRBJ1-1; 7 positions match TRBD1. The sample taken for sequencing was sorted CD4+, CD8+, or CD8+CD57+ T cells (not recorded which) from PBMCs. This TCR derives from a human donor in good health, serving as a control. CDR3 nucleotides: TGTGCCAGCAGTGCTAGGGGGCGGGACACTGAAGCTTTCTTT. It translates to CASSARGRDTEAFF.